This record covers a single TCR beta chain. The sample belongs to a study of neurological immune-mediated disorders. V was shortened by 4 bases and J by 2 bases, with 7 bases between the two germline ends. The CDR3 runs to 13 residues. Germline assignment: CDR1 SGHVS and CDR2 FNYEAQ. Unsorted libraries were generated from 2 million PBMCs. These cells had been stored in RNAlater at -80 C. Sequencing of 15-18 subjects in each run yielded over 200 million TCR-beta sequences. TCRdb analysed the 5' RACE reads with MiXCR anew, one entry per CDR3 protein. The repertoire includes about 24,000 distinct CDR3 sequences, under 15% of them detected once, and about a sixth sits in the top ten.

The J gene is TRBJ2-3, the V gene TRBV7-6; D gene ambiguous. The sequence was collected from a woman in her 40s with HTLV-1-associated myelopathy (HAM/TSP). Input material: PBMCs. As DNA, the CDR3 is TGTGCCAGCAGCTCCGGATTCACAGATACGCAGTATTTT. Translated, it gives CASSSGFTDTQYF.